The rows below give T cell receptor beta chains drawn from one sample of a study of shared clonotypes between healthy human individuals. TCRdb's copy holds only in-frame clones and misses some; the assay was immunoSEQ multiplex PCR. This table holds roughly 700,000 clones, 90% found once. Specimen: memory CD8+ T cells from PBMCs. The receptors stem from a man younger than 30 in good health. Some clones in this sample may be carry-over from other donors' samples. Both conserved end residues are part of each CDR3. The order of the fields is D gene, J gene, clone size, V gene, CDR3 DNA, CDR3 protein. D genes are given only for firm matches. Expanded clones are given a class, and other clones once, few, many or no size at all.

- | TRBJ1-3 | - | TRBV5-1 | TGCGCCAGCACCGGGGACTCTGGAAACACCATATATTTT | CASTGDSGNTIYF
TRBD2 | TRBJ2-3 | - | TRBV27 | TGTGCCAGCAGTTTGACTAGCGGGTACAGTCCTAGCACAGATACGCAGTATTTT | CASSLTSGYSPSTDTQYF
TRBD2 | TRBJ2-5 | once | TRBV7-8 | TGTGCCAGCACCGTCGAAGCGGGAGGGGGAGAGACCCAGTACTTC | CASTVEAGGGETQYF
- | TRBJ1-1 | - | TRBV29-1 | TGCAGCGTTGAATCACACCGAGCTTTCTTT | CSVESHRAFF
TRBD1 | TRBJ1-1 | - | TRBV4-2 | TGTGCCAGCAGCTTGGACAGGGGGATCCCTACTGAAGCTTTCTTT | CASSLDRGIPTEAFF
- | TRBJ2-2 | once | TRBV7-8 | TGTGCCAGCAGCTTAGAGCCGGGGAACACCGGGGAGCTGTTTTTT | CASSLEPGNTGELFF
TRBD2 | TRBJ2-7 | - | TRBV7-6 | TGTGCCAGCAGCTTAGCGTTCCGGACTAGCTCCTACGAGCAGTACTTC | CASSLAFRTSSYEQYF
- | TRBJ2-7 | - | TRBV25-1 | TGTGCCTGCTCTCGGGGGGCGCTTGAGCAGTACTTC | CACSRGALEQYF
- | TRBJ1-3 | - | TRBV6-1 | TGTGCCAGCAGTGAAGCCCCCCCCAGCTCTGGAAACACCATATATTTT | CASSEAPPSSGNTIYF
TRBD1 | TRBJ2-7 | - | TRBV11-3 | TGTGCCAGCAGCTCCCGGGACAGTGGCTACGAGCAGTACTTC | CASSSRDSGYEQYF
- | TRBJ1-4 | once | TRBV28 | TGTGCCAGCAGTTTATTAAGGGACCTTCACGGGGGCCCAGAAAAACTGTTTTTT | CASSLLRDLHGGPEKLFF
- | TRBJ2-7 | - | TRBV11-2 | TGTGCCAGCAGCTTAGGGGGGTGGTACGAGCAGTACTTC | CASSLGGWYEQYF
TRBD1 | TRBJ1-5 | few | TRBV7-2 | TGTGCCAGCACACGACAGGGGGACGCAGTTCAGCCCCAGCATTTT | CASTRQGDAVQPQHF
- | TRBJ1-5 | - | TRBV13 | TGTGCCAGCAGCTTATCAAGGGGACCGGGTCAGCCCCAGCATTTT | CASSLSRGPGQPQHF
TRBD1 | TRBJ1-1 | - | TRBV11-2 | TGTGCCAGCAGCTCCAGGGGGCCCACTGAAGCTTTCTTT | CASSSRGPTEAFF
TRBD1 | TRBJ2-7 | - | TRBV2 | TGTGCCAGCAGTGGGGGTGGGACAGGGATTTACGGCGAGCAGTACTTC | CASSGGGTGIYGEQYF
TRBD2 | TRBJ2-7 | few | TRBV9 | TGTGCCAGCAGCGTCGGGACTAGCCCCGAGCAGTACTTC | CASSVGTSPEQYF
- | TRBJ2-7 | - | TRBV9 | TGTGCCAGCAGCGCCGGCTACGAGCAGTACTTC | CASSAGYEQYF
- | TRBJ2-2 | - | TRBV28 | TGTGCCAGCAGTTTGGTAGTGGTCACCGGGGAGCTGTTTTTT | CASSLVVVTGELFF
TRBD1 | TRBJ2-7 | - | TRBV19 | TGTGCCAGTATGGGGCCCAAACAGGGGAGCTACGAGCAGTACTTC | CASMGPKQGSYEQYF
- | TRBJ2-7 | - | TRBV10-1 | TGCGCCAGCAGTGAGGGTGGGGCCTACGAGCAGTACTTC | CASSEGGAYEQYF
TRBD1 | TRBJ2-5 | - | TRBV6-5 | TGTGCCAGCAGTTACCATAACAGGGGGTGGGAGACCCAGTACTTC | CASSYHNRGWETQYF
- | TRBJ2-7 | - | TRBV28 | TGTGCCAGCAGCCCCCCTAAGGCCCTCGAGCAGTACTTC | CASSPPKALEQYF
- | TRBJ2-2 | - | TRBV29-1 | TGCAGCGTGGAGGTTACCGGGGAGCTGTTTTTT | CSVEVTGELFF
TRBD1 | TRBJ2-7 | - | TRBV2 | TGTGCCAGCAGTGAATGGATCCCCCGGGACAGGGGCTACGAGCAGTACTTC | CASSEWIPRDRGYEQYF
TRBD2 | TRBJ2-1 | - | TRBV28 | TGTGCCAGCAGTTTATCGGGAGGGCCTGGGGAGCAGTTCTTC | CASSLSGGPGEQFF
- | TRBJ2-1 | - | TRBV5-4 | TGTGCCAGCAGCTTGTCGGATGAGCAGTTCTTC | CASSLSDEQFF
TRBD1 | TRBJ2-1 | - | TRBV5-4 | TGTGCCTACAGGGGGAATGAGCAGTTCTTC | CAYRGNEQFF
- | TRBJ1-5 | once | TRBV27 | TGTGCCAGCAGTCCAGGGGCATCGGGCAATCAGCCCCAGCATTTT | CASSPGASGNQPQHF
- | TRBJ1-1 | - | TRBV7-3 | TGTGCCAGCAGCCCCCAAGTCGGGGCTTTCTTT | CASSPQVGAFF
TRBD1 | TRBJ2-7 | many | TRBV4-3 | TGCGCCAGCAGCCAAGAATGGCGACAGGGGGGGGTCTACGAGCAGTACTTC | CASSQEWRQGGVYEQYF
- | TRBJ2-7 | few | TRBV19 | TGTGCCAGTAGCCCAACGGGTGTAAGCTCCTACGAGCAGTACTTC | CASSPTGVSSYEQYF
TRBD2 | TRBJ2-1 | many | TRBV6-4 | TGTGCCAGCAGCTTCAGCGGGGAGTCCTACAATGAGCAGTTCTTC | CASSFSGESYNEQFF
TRBD1 | TRBJ1-3 | - | TRBV5-4 | TGTGCCAGCAGCTTAGACAGGGAAGGAAACACCATATATTTT | CASSLDREGNTIYF
- | TRBJ2-7 | - | TRBV14 | TGTGCCAGCAGCCAATCCCTTGGGGGATTCTACGAGCAGTACTTC | CASSQSLGGFYEQYF
- | TRBJ2-1 | - | TRBV6-6 | TGTGCCAGCAGCCTCATCCGGGGAGGAACGAACAATGAGCAGTTCTTC | CASSLIRGGTNNEQFF
- | TRBJ2-2 | - | TRBV27 | TGTGCCAGCAGTTTACGTTCAGTACTGAACACCGGGGAGCTGTTTTTT | CASSLRSVLNTGELFF
- | TRBJ1-4 | few | TRBV6-4 | TGTGCCAGCATTCCGCCCGGGGGAGGGAATGAAAAACTGTTTTTT | CASIPPGGGNEKLFF
- | TRBJ2-7 | - | TRBV14 | TGTGCCAGCAGCCAAGACGCCCCCCCCTACGAGCAGTACTTC | CASSQDAPPYEQYF